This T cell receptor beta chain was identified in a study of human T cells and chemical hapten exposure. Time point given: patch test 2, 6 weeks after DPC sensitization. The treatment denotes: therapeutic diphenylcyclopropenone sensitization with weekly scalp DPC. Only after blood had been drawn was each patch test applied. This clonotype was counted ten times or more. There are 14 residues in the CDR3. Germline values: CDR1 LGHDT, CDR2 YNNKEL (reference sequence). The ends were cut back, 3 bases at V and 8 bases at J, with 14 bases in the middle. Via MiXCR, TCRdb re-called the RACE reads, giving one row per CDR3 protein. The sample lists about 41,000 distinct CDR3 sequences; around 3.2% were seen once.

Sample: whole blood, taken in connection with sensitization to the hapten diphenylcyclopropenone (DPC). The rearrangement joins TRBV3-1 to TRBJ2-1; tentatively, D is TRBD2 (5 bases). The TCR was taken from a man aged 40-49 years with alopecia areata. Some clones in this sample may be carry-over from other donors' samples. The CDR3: CASSHVTTPYEQFF. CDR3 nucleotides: TGTGCCAGCAGCCACGTGACTACTCCCTATGAGCAGTTCTTC.